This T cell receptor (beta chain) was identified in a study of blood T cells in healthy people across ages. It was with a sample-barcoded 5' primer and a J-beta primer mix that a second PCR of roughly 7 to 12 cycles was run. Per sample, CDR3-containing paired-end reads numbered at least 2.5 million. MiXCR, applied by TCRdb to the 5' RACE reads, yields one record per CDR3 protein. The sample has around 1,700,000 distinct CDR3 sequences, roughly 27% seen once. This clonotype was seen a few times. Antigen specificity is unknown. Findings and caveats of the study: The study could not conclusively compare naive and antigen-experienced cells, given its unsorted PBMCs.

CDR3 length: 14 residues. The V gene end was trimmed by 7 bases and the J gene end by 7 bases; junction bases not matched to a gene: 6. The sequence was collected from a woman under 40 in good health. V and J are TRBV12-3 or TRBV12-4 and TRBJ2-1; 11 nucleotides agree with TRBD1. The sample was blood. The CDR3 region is CASIGGTGGNEQFF. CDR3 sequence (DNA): TGTGCCAGCATAGGGGGGACAGGGGGGAATGAGCAGTTCTTC.